These 26 T cell receptor beta chains originate from one sample sequenced in a study of blood T cells in healthy people across ages (dated by TCRdb to the mid-2010s). The library was built by means of 5' RACE. The data were produced on an Illumina HiSeq 2500. The second PCR ran for about 6 to 12 cycles and used a J-beta primer mix along with a sample-barcoded 5' primer. The public reads were quality trimmed at Q25 with fastp and then assembled into clones with MiXCR by TCRdb, keeping productive beta chains. Each CDR3 protein gets just one entry, which takes the most common genes and DNA from the rows behind it. This sample lists 1.5 million to 1.9 million distinct CDR3 sequences; less than 45% were detected once. The ten largest make up around 4% of the sample. The specimen sequenced was blood. These receptors came from a woman aged 18-29 years in good health.

The chain combines TRBV20-1 with TRBJ1-5; maybe TRBD1 (5 bases). Trimming removed 0 bases from V and 3 bases from J, with 9 bases in between. Looked up from germline, CDR1 is DFQATT and CDR2 is SNEGSKA (reference sequence). The CDR3 extends over 14 amino acids. In nucleotides, the CDR3 is TGCAGTGCTAGAGATGACAGTTACAATCAGCCCCAGCATTTT. Encoded protein: CSARDDSYNQPQHF.

This clonotype was observed a few times. This rearrangement joins TRBV27 to TRBJ2-2, with 7 bases that match TRBD2. CDR1 and CDR2 from the germline V gene are MNHEY and SMNVEV (reference sequence). V dropped 6 bases and J dropped 3; count of bases not matched to a gene: 1. The CDR3 is made up of 13 amino acids. The CDR3 DNA follows: TGTGCCAGCAGGCTAGCGGACACCGGGGAGCTGTTTTTT. Translating gives CASRLADTGELFF.

The V call is TRBV27, the J call TRBJ2-3; the match to TRBD1 covers 7 bases. The CDR3 is 16 amino acids. Germline CDR1 MNHEY, CDR2 SMNVEV (reference sequence). The V and J ends lost 5 bases and 6 bases, in that order; junction bases with no gene match: 14. CDR3 residues: CASSPSSPTGPDTQYF. The CDR3 nucleotides read TGTGCCAGCAGTCCATCCTCGCCGACAGGGCCCGATACGCAGTATTTT.

This clonotype occurred a few times. This chain connects TRBV7-9 to TRBJ2-5; D is unresolved. This CDR3 is built from 14 residues. Looked up from germline, CDR1 is SEHNR and CDR2 is FQNEAQ (reference sequence). The ends were cut back, 3 bases at V and 2 bases at J, with 10 bases in the middle. The CDR3 sequence: CASSFLTIQETQYF. DNA for the CDR3: TGTGCCAGCAGCTTTCTCACTATTCAAGAGACCCAGTACTTC.

This chain connects TRBV25-1 to TRBJ1-1; D call uncertain. Germline CDR1 reads MGHDK; CDR2 reads SYGVNS. The CDR3 contains 12 residues. V lost 6 bases and J lost 11, with 16 bases in between. The CDR3 DNA is TGTGCCAGCAGCCGGCGGGTAGGGATGGCTTTCTTT. This codes for CASSRRVGMAFF. The full variable domain, rest sourced from reference TRBV25-1 and TRBJ1-1, is EADIYQTPRYLVIGTGKKITLECSQTMGHDKMYWYQQDPGMELHLIHYSYGVNSTEKGDLSSESTVSRIRTEHFPLTLESARPSHTSQYLCASSRRVGMAFFGQGTRLTVV.

This sequence joins TRBV2 and TRBJ1-5; TRBD1 might be the D (5 bases). The CDR3 sequence is 17 residues long. Germline CDR1 SNHLY, CDR2 FYNNEI. Trimming removed 4 bases from V and 0 bases from J, with 16 bases in between. The DNA of the CDR3 is TGTGCCAGCAGTGTGGCGGGACCCACATATAGCAATCAGCCCCAGCATTTT. Protein sequence: CASSVAGPTYSNQPQHF. Complete variable domain (other parts from reference TRBV2 and TRBJ1-5): EPEVTQTPSHQVTQMGQEVILRCVPISNHLYFYWYRQILGQKVEFLVSFYNNEISEKSEIFDDQFSVERPDGSNFTLKIRSTKLEDSAMYFCASSVAGPTYSNQPQHFGDGTRLSIL.

The V and J genes are TRBV4-2 and TRBJ2-7; D is tentatively TRBD1 or TRBD2 (6 bases each). This CDR3 is 14 amino acids long. Germline CDR1 reads LGHNA; CDR2 reads YNFKEQ. V shed 0 bases and J shed 7 bases, with 13 bases lying between them. The CDR3 DNA follows: TGTGCCAGCAGCCAAGAGTGGCGGGACAATGAGCAGTACTTC. The encoded protein is CASSQEWRDNEQYF.

The genes are TRBV20-1 and TRBJ2-1, with a tentative D call TRBD1 (6 bases). Germline loops: CDR1 DFQATT, CDR2 SNEGSKA (reference sequence). The CDR3 length is 12 residues. Trimming cost V 6 bases and J 6 bases, with 12 bases left between them. CDR3 DNA: TGCAGTGCGCCGAACAGGGTCAATGAGCAGTTCTTC. This gives the protein CSAPNRVNEQFF.

This clonotype was seen a handful of times. The rearrangement links TRBV28 to TRBJ1-5; no definite D call. Germline-derived CDR1 and CDR2 are MDHEN and SYDVKM. V was shortened by 2 bases and J by 9 bases, with 14 bases between the two germline ends. The CDR3 is 14 amino acids. As DNA, the CDR3 is TGTGCCAGCAGTTTAACCAATCCGGGTTCGCCCCAGCATTTT. Protein product: CASSLTNPGSPQHF.

The sample holds a few counts of this clonotype. This chain connects TRBV11-2 to TRBJ2-1, with TRBD2 matching 13 bases. The CDR3 is made up of 16 amino acids. The germline CDR1 and CDR2 sequences are SGHAT and FQNNGV. The V gene end was trimmed by 6 bases and the J gene end by 6 bases; junction bases not matched to a gene: 8. CDR3 coding DNA: TGTGCCAGCAGTGGACTAGCGGGAGATTCCGCCAATGAGCAGTTCTTC. This codes for CASSGLAGDSANEQFF.

This chain joins TRBV11-2 and TRBJ2-1, with 11 nucleotides matching TRBD2. Germline V gene lookup returns CDR1 SGHAT and CDR2 FQNNGV. The CDR3 is 17 amino acids. The V segment lost 0 bases and the J segment 6 bases; nucleotides outside the gene matches: 7. CDR3: CASSLESPLAGGNEQFF. The CDR3 region has the DNA TGTGCCAGCAGCTTAGAATCCCCCCTAGCGGGAGGCAATGAGCAGTTCTTC.

The CDR3 DNA reads as TGTGCCAGCAGGTACAGTGGCAATCAGCCCCAGCATTTT. Translation: CASRYSGNQPQHF. The chain combines TRBV27 with TRBJ1-5; unclear D gene. V lost 6 bases, J lost 2 bases, and 8 bases lay in between. Germline V gene sequence: CDR1 MNHEY, CDR2 SMNVEV (reference sequence). The length of the CDR3 is 13 residues.

The table lists this clonotype with a few counts. The chain couples TRBV10-3 to TRBJ2-5, with D uncertain. Germline V gene data show CDR1 as ENHRY and CDR2 as SYGVKD. The CDR3 covers 11 residues. Deletions cut 3 bases from V and 11 bases from J, with 10 bases between. CDR3 DNA: TGTGCCATCAGTGATGCTTCAGAGCAGTACTTC. Its translation: CAISDASEQYF.

V is TRBV30 and J is TRBJ1-6, with D possibly TRBD1 on 6 matching bases. V gave up 7 bases and J gave up 12 bases, with 22 bases separating them. The germline gives CDR1 GTSNPN, CDR2 SVGIG (reference sequence). The CDR3 runs 14 residues. The CDR3 spells CASRTVVSIGPLHF. CDR3 in DNA: TGTGCCTCCCGGACAGTTGTTAGTATTGGACCCCTCCACTTT.

The CDR3, as DNA: TGTGCTAGTGGTTTGATTGGGACTAGCGTGGAGACCCAGTACTTC. Translation: CASGLIGTSVETQYF. The chain has TRBV12-5 and TRBJ2-5, with 10 bases matching TRBD2. The ends lost 2 bases at V and 5 bases at J; junction bases unmatched: 5. The length of the CDR3 is 15 residues. The germline V gene encodes CDR1 LGHNT and CDR2 FRNRAP.

This clonotype was recorded a few times. V and J are TRBV7-2 and TRBJ1-1, with unresolved D. Germline assignment: CDR1 SGHTA and CDR2 FQGNSA. Trimming stripped 4 bases from V and 1 base from J, with 13 bases between. The CDR3 has 15 amino acids. CDR3 DNA: TGTGCCAGCAGCTCCTGGGATACCTCGAACACTGAAGCTTTCTTT. It specifies CASSSWDTSNTEAFF.

V is TRBV2 and J is TRBJ1-2, with no clear D. CDR1 and CDR2 from the germline V gene are SNHLY and FYNNEI. The CDR3 has 15 residues. CDR3 sequence (DNA): TGTGCTTCAGCAGGTATCCCTGGGACTAACTATGGCTACACCTTC. This codes for CASAGIPGTNYGYTF.

The chain employs TRBV7-9 and TRBJ2-3; D is unclear. This CDR3 comprises 13 residues. Germline values: CDR1 SEHNR, CDR2 FQNEAQ (reference sequence). The V gene lost 7 bases and the J gene lost 0 bases, with 8 bases spanning the gap. The CDR3 DNA reads as TGTGCCAGCACTGGGTATAGCACAGATACGCAGTATTTT. It translates to CASTGYSTDTQYF.

This clonotype was observed a few times. The gene calls are TRBV28 and TRBJ2-7; TRBD1 aligns across 7 bases. Germline V gene sequence: CDR1 MDHEN, CDR2 SYDVKM. The CDR3 length is 18 residues. Losses at the gene ends were 2 bases for V and 5 bases for J; bases not matched to a gene: 18. The CDR3 DNA reads TGTGCCAGCAGTTTACAAGGGGACAGTCCCTTTGGACTCCACGAGCAGTACTTC. Protein sequence: CASSLQGDSPFGLHEQYF.

On this clonotype itself: One end of the junction is discordant with germline, which a read error may explain. V and J are TRBV4-3 and TRBJ2-1, with 9 bases matching TRBD2. Germline values: CDR1 LGHNA, CDR2 YSLEER. The CDR3 length is 17 residues. The CDR3 coding sequence is TGCGCCAGCAGCCAAGAAGGCGGACTAGCGAGACACAATGAGCGGTACTTC. Its translation is CASSQEGGLARHNERYF.

J is TRBJ2-7 and V is TRBV29-1, with D unclear. From germline, CDR1 is SQVTM and CDR2 ANQGSEA. This CDR3 contains 12 residues. The CDR3 nucleotides read TGCAGGGTAATGGTTACCTACAATGAGCAGTACTTC. Residues: CRVMVTYNEQYF.

The rearrangement links TRBV6-5 to TRBJ2-5; 7 bases fit TRBD1. V dropped 3 bases and J dropped 0; count of bases not matched to a gene: 13. Per germline, CDR1 MNHEY and CDR2 SVGAGI. This CDR3 contains 18 residues. The CDR3 DNA reads TGTGCCAGCAGTTATAACGGACTTGGGACAGCAGACCAAGAGACCCAGTACTTC. Protein sequence: CASSYNGLGTADQETQYF.

The chain carries TRBV12-3 or TRBV12-4 and TRBJ2-2; the D is unclear. Trimming left V 4 bases short and J 0 bases short, with 6 bases between. The CDR3 has 14 residues. CDR3 protein: CASSSRTNTGELFF. The DNA for the CDR3 is TGTGCCAGCAGTTCAAGAACGAACACCGGGGAGCTGTTTTTT.

The genes are TRBV7-8 and TRBJ1-2; 9 positions match TRBD1. The junction had 8 bases not matched to a gene; V was cut back by 4 bases and J by 8 bases. The CDR3 covers 14 residues. Germline CDR1 SGHVS, CDR2 FQNEAQ. The CDR3, as DNA: TGTGCCAGCAGCTCCGCCGGGACAGGGAGAGGCTACACCTTC. It is translated as CASSSAGTGRGYTF.

The chain carries TRBV2 and TRBJ1-1; D not resolved. The CDR3 totals 11 residues. Trimming left V 1 base short and J 6 bases short, with 3 bases between. CDR1 SNHLY and CDR2 FYNNEI come from the germline V gene. CDR3 in amino acids: CASSEDSEAFF. DNA for the CDR3: TGTGCCAGCAGTGAAGACTCTGAAGCTTTCTTT.

This sequence joins TRBV20-1 and TRBJ2-1; D unresolved. This CDR3 comprises 12 residues. Germline CDR1 and CDR2: DFQATT and SNEGSKA (reference sequence). Trimming took off 6 bases at V and 2 bases at J, with 8 bases between the two ends. CDR3 sequence: CSAYRAYNEQFF. CDR3 in DNA: TGCAGTGCCTACCGAGCCTACAATGAGCAGTTCTTC.